This T cell receptor beta chain derives from a study of blood T cell repertoires in COVID-19. For the study at large: The analysed material was cDNA or gDNA that came from T cells, B-cell-depleted T cells, or PBMCs.

Per the study methods: Nucleated cell number was recorded as an estimate derived from reference gene primer amplification. Libraries were prepared by immunoSEQ multiplex PCR; TCRdb keeps only in-frame clonotypes and omits some of them. V, J and clone size are those of that table, while D and trimming were read from the DNA. Of around 250,000 clones listed, about 83% are singletons. Germline-derived CDR1 and CDR2 are SGHDN and FVKESK. The length of the CDR3 is 18 residues. Trimming at V came to 1 base and at J to 1 base, leaving 12 bases not matched to a gene. This receptor was taken from a man at least 80 years old with acute or convalescent COVID-19. Specimen: peripheral blood. The gene calls are TRBV14 and TRBJ1-2; 7 nucleotides line up with TRBD1. This chain's CDR3 is CASSQAGTVKSINYGYTF. The CDR3 nucleotides read TGTGCCAGCAGCCAAGCCGGGACAGTCAAATCGATTAACTATGGCTACACCTTC.